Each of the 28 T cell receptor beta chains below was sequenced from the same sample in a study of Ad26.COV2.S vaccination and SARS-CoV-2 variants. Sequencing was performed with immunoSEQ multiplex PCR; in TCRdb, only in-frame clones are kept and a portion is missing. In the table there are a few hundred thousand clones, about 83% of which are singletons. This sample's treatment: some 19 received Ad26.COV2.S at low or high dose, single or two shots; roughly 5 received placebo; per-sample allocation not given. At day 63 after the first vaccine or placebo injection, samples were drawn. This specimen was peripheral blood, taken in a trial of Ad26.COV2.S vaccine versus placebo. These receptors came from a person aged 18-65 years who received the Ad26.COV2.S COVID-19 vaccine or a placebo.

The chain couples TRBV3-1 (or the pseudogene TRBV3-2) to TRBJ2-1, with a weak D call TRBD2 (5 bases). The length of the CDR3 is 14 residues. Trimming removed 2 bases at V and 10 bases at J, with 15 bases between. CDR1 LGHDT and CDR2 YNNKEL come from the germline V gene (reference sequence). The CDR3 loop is CASSQPDSLGEQFF. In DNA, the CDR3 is TGTGCCAGCAGCCAACCGGACTCTCTCGGGGAGCAGTTCTTC.

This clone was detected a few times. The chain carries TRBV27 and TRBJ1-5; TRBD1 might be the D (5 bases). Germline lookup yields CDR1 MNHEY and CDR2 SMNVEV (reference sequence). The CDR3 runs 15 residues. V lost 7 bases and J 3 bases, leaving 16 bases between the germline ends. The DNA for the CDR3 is TGTGCCAGCAAGGAATCTGGGGCGGTCAATCAGCCCCAGCATTTT. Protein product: CASKESGAVNQPQHF.

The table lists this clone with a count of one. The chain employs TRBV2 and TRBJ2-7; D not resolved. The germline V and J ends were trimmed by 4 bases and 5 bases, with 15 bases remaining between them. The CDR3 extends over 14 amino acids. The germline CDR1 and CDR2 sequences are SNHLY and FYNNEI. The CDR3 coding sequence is TGTGCCAGCAGTGCGGTGGGATTGGGGAACGAGCAGTACTTC. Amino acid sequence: CASSAVGLGNEQYF.

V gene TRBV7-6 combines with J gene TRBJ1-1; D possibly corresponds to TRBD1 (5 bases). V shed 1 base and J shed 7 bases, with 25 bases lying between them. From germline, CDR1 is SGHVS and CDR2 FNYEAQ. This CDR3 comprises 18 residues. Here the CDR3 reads CASSLDEWGRIPGGEAFF. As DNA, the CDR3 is TGTGCCAGCAGCTTAGATGAATGGGGCAGGATCCCCGGAGGTGAAGCTTTCTTT.

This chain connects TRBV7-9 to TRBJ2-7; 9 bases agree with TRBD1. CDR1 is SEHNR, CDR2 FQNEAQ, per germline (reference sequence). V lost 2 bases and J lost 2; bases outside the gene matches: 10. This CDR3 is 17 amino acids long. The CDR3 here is CASSLNSLGQGTYEQYF. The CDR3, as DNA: TGTGCCAGCAGCTTAAATAGTCTAGGACAGGGGACCTACGAGCAGTACTTC. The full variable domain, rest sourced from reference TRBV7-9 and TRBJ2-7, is DTGVSQNPRHKITKRGQNVTFRCDPISEHNRLYWYRQTLGQGPEFLTYFQNEAQLEKSRLLSDRFSAERPKGSFSTLEIQRTEQGDSAMYLCASSLNSLGQGTYEQYFGPGTRLTVT.

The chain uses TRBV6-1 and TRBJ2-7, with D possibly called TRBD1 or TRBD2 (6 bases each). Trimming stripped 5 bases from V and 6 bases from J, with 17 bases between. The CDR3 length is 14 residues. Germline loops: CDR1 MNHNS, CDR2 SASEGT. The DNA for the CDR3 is TGTGCCAGCAGTTATTTTGGCAGGGGAGGCGAGCAGTACTTC. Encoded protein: CASSYFGRGGEQYF.

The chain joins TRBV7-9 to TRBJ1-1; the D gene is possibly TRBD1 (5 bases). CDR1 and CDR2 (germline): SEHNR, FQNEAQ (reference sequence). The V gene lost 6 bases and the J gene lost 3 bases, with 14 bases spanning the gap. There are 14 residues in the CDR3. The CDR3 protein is CASRQVTGHTEAFF. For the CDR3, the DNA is TGTGCCAGCAGACAAGTAACGGGGCACACTGAAGCTTTCTTT.

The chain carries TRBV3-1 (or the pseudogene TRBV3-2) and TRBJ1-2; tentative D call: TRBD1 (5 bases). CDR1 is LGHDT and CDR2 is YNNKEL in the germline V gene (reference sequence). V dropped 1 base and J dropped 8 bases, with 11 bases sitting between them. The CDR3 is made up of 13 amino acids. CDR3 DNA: TGTGCCAGCAGCCAAGGGGCAGGGCTCGGCTACACCTTC. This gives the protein CASSQGAGLGYTF.

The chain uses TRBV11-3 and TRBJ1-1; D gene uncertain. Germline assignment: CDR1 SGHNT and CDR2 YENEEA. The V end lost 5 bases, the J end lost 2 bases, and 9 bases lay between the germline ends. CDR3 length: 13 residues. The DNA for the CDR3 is TGTGCCAGCAGCCCTCACAGTAACACTGAAGCTTTCTTT. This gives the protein CASSPHSNTEAFF.

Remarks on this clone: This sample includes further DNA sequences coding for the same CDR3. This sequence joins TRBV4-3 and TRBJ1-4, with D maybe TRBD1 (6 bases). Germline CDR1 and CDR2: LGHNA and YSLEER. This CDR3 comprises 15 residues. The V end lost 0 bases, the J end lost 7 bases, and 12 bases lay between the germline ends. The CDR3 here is CASSQDWGAREKLFF. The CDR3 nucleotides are TGCGCCAGCAGCCAAGATTGGGGGGCGCGTGAAAAACTGTTTTTT.

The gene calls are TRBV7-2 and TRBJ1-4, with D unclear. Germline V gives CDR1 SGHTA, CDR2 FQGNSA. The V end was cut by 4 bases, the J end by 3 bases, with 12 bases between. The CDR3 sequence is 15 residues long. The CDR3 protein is CASSSSVLANEKLFF. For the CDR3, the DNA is TGTGCCAGCAGCTCCTCGGTGCTAGCTAATGAAAAACTGTTTTTT.

The CDR3 sequence: CAWRVYQETQYF. Written as DNA, the CDR3 is TGTGCCTGGAGAGTCTACCAAGAGACCCAGTACTTC. The chain uses TRBV30 and TRBJ2-5, with D uncertain. Germline CDR1 reads GTSNPN; CDR2 reads SVGIG (reference sequence). The V gene lost 3 bases and the J gene lost 0 bases, with 5 bases spanning the gap. The CDR3 runs 12 residues.

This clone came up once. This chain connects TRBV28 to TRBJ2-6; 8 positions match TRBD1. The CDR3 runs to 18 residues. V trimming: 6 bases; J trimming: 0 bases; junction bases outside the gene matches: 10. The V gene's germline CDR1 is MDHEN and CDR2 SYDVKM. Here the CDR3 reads CASSRNDRGRSGANVLTF. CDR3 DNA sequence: TGTGCCAGCAGCCGAAACGACAGGGGCCGCTCTGGGGCCAACGTCCTGACTTTC.

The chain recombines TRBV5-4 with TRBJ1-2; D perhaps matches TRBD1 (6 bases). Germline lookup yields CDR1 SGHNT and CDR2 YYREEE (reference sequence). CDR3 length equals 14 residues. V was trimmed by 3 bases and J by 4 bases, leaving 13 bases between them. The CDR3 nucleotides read TGTGCCAGCAGCTCCCGGGACAATGGCTATGGCTACACCTTC. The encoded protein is CASSSRDNGYGYTF.

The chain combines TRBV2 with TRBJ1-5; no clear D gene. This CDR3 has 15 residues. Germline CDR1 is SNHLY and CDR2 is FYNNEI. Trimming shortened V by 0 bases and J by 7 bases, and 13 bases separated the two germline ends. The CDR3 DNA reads TGTGCCAGCAGTGAAGCGCTTCCTGGAGACCAGCCCCAGCATTTT. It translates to CASSEALPGDQPQHF.

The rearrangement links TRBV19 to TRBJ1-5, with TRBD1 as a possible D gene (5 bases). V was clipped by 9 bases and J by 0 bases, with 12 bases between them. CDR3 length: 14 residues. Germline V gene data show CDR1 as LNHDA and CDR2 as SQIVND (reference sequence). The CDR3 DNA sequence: TGTGCCAGCAGTTGGGGGAGTAGCAATCAGCCCCAGCATTTT. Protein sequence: CASSWGSSNQPQHF.

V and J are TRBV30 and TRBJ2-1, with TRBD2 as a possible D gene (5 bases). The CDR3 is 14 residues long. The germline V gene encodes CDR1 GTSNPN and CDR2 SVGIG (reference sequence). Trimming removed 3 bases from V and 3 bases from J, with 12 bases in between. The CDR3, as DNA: TGTGCCTGGAGATCGGGATTACACTACAATGAGCAGTTCTTC. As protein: CAWRSGLHYNEQFF.

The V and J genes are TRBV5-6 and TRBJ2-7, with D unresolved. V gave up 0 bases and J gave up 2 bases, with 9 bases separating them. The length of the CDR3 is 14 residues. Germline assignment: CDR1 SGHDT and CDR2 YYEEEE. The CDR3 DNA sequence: TGTGCCAGCAGCTTGGCCCCCCCTGCCTACGAGCAGTACTTC. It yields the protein CASSLAPPAYEQYF.

The CDR3 bases are TGCAGCGCTCCCGGGACAGAACAAGAGACCCAGTACTTC. It translates to CSAPGTEQETQYF. This sequence joins TRBV29-1 and TRBJ2-5; 7 bases line up with TRBD1. J lost 2 bases, V lost 7 bases, and 7 bases had no gene match. Germline V gene data show CDR1 as SQVTM and CDR2 as ANQGSEA. There are 13 residues in the CDR3. Full variable domain (remainder filled in from reference TRBV29-1 and TRBJ2-5): SAVISQKPSRDICQRGTSLTIQCQVDSQVTMMFWYRQQPGQSLTLIATANQGSEATYESGFVIDKFPISRPNLTFSTLTVSNMSPEDSSIYLCSAPGTEQETQYFGPGTRLLVL.

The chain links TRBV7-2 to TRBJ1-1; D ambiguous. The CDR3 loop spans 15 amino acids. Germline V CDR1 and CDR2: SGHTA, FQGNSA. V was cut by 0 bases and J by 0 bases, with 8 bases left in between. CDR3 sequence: CASSLAGRLNTEAFF. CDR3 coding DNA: TGTGCCAGCAGCTTAGCTGGCCGCTTGAACACTGAAGCTTTCTTT.

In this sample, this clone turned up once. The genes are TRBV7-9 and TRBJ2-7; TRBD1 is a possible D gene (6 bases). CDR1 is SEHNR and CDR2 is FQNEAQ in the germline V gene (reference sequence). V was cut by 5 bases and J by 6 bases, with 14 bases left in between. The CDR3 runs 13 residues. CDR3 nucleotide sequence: TGTGCCAGCAGCATACAGGGAGTGGGCGAGCAGTACTTC. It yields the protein CASSIQGVGEQYF.

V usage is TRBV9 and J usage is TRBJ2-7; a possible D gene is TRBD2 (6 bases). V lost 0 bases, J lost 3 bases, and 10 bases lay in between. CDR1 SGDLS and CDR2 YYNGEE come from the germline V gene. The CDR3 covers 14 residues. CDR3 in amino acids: CASSVGVGGYEQYF. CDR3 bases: TGTGCCAGCAGCGTAGGGGTGGGAGGCTACGAGCAGTACTTC.

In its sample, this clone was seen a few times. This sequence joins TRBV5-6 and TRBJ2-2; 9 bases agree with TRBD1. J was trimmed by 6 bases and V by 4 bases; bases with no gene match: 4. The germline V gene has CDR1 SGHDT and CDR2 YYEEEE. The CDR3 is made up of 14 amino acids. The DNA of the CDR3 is TGTGCCAGCAGCCCGACAGGGGGGGCCGGGGAGCTGTTTTTT. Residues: CASSPTGGAGELFF.

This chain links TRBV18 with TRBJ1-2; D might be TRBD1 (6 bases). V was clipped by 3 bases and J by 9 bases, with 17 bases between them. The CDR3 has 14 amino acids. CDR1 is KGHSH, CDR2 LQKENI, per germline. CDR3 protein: CASSPERTDKRYTF. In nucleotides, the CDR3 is TGTGCCAGCTCACCCGAAAGGACAGACAAGCGCTACACCTTC.

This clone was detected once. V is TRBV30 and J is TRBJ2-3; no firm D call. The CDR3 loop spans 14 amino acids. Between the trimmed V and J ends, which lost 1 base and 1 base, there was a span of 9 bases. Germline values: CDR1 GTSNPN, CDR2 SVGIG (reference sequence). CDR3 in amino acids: CAWSEVMGTDTQYF. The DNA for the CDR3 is TGTGCCTGGAGTGAAGTTATGGGCACAGATACGCAGTATTTT.

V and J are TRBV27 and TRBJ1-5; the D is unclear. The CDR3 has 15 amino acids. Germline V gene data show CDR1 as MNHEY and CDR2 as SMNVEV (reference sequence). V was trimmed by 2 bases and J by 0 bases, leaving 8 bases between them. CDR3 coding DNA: TGTGCCAGCAGTTTAACCGGGGTTAGCAATCAGCCCCAGCATTTT. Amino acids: CASSLTGVSNQPQHF.

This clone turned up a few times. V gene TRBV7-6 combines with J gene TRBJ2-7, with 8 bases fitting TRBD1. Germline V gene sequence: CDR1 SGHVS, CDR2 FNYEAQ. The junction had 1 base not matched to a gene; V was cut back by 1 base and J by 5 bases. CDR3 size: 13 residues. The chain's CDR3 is CASSLETGDEQYF. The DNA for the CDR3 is TGTGCCAGCAGCTTAGAGACAGGGGACGAGCAGTACTTC.

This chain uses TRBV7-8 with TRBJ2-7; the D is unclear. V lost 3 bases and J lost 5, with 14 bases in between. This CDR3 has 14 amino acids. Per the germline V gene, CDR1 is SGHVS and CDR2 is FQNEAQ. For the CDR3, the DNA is TGTGCCAGCAGCTTGTCGATGGATATTAACGAGCAGTACTTC. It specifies CASSLSMDINEQYF.